This T cell receptor (beta chain) was captured by sequencing in a study of T-cell memory formation after mild COVID-19. About the research overall: The study found TCR clusters largely donor specific. Whole-study results and caveats: Day 15 to 85 contractors were CD4/CD8 balanced; later expanders leaned CD4+. Contracting CD4+ clones sat mainly in CM and EM; CD8+ in EMRA. Pre-infection memory carried some responding clones, suggesting that cross-reactive memory joined.

This clonotype was observed a handful of times. Antigen unknown. CDR3 length: 12 residues. V was shortened by 5 bases and J by 7 bases, with 11 bases between the two germline ends. Germline CDR1 SGHDN, CDR2 FVKESK. TCRdb re-analysed the 5' RACE reads in MiXCR, keeping a single row per CDR3 protein. The sample holds roughly 550,000 distinct CDR3 sequences, approximately 20% seen once. The J gene is TRBJ1-1, the V gene TRBV14, with D uncertain. The sequenced sample consisted of PBMCs or a T cell subset sorted from them (not recorded which). The origin of this receptor is an adult woman who had mild COVID-19 (a few samples of this study predate the infection). Cell type and time point are not known. The CDR3 DNA reads TGTGCCAGCAGCTCCAAAAGATATGAAGCTTTCTTT. Translating it yields CASSSKRYEAFF.